The sequence of this TCR beta chain was determined in a study of blood T cell repertoires in COVID-19. Overall study context: Spain, Italy and the United States supplied samples that represented acute and convalescent COVID-19.

To note about this clone: The junction and the germline gene differ at one end; a read error may be behind it.

Sequenced by immunoSEQ multiplex PCR; TCRdb stores in-frame clones only, minus some. The sample consists of approximately 140,000 clones, about nine tenths of them appearing once. CDR3 size: 16 residues. CDR1 is SGHTS, CDR2 YDEGEE, per germline. The rearrangement uses TRBV5-8 and TRBJ1-5, with D possibly being TRBD1 (5 bases). This clonotype originated in a man older than 75 with acute or convalescent COVID-19. Sequenced: peripheral blood. The CDR3 region has the DNA TGTGCCAGCAACTTGGTGTTCGGGGGAATCGGTCAGCCCCAGCATTTT. This codes for CASNLVFGGIGQPQHF. Full variable domain (rest looked up from reference TRBV5-8 and TRBJ1-5): EAGVTQSPTHLIKTRGQQATLRCSPISGHTSVYWYQQALGLGLQFLLWYDEGEERNRGNFPPRFSGRQFPNYSSELNVNALELEDSALYLCASNLVFGGIGQPQHFGDGTRLSIL.